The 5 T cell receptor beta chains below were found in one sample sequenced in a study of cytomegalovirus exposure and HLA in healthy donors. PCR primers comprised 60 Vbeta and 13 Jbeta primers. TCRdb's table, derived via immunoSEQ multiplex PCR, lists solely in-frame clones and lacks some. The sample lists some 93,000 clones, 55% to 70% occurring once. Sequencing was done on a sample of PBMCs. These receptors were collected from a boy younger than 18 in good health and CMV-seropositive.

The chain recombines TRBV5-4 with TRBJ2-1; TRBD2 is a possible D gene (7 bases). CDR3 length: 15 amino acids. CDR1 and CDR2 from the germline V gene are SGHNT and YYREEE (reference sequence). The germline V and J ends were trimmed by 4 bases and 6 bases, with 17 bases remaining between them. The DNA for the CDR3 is TGTGCCAGCAGCCCGTGGGGGGGCCAGAGCAATGAGCAGTTCTTC. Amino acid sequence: CASSPWGGQSNEQFF.

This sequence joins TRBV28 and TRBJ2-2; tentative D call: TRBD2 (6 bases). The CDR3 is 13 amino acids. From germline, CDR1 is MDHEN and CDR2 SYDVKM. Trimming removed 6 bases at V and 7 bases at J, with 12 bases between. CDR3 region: CASSLTRGGELFF. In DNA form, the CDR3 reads TGTGCCAGCAGCCTGACGCGGGGCGGGGAGCTGTTTTTT.

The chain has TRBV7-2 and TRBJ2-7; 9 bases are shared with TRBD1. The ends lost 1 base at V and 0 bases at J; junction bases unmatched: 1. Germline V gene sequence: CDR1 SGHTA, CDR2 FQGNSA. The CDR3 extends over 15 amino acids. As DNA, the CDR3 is TGTGCCAGCAGCTTAGAGACAGGGGGCTCCTACGAGCAGTACTTC. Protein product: CASSLETGGSYEQYF.

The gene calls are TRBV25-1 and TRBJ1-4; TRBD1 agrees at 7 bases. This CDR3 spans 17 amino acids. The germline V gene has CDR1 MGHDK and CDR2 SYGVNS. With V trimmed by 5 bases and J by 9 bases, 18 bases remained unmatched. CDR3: CASSISGQGELLQKLFF. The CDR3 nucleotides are TGTGCCAGCAGTATTTCGGGGCAGGGGGAATTGTTGCAAAAACTGTTTTTT.

The CDR3 loop reads CASKPPGGLYNEQFF. The CDR3 coding sequence is TGTGCCAGCAAGCCCCCGGGGGGGCTGTACAATGAGCAGTTCTTC. The chain recombines TRBV6-5 with TRBJ2-1; 8 bases are a match to TRBD2. The trim removed 7 bases at V and 4 bases at J, leaving 9 bases unmatched. Per the germline V gene, CDR1 is MNHEY and CDR2 is SVGAGI. This CDR3 spans 15 amino acids.